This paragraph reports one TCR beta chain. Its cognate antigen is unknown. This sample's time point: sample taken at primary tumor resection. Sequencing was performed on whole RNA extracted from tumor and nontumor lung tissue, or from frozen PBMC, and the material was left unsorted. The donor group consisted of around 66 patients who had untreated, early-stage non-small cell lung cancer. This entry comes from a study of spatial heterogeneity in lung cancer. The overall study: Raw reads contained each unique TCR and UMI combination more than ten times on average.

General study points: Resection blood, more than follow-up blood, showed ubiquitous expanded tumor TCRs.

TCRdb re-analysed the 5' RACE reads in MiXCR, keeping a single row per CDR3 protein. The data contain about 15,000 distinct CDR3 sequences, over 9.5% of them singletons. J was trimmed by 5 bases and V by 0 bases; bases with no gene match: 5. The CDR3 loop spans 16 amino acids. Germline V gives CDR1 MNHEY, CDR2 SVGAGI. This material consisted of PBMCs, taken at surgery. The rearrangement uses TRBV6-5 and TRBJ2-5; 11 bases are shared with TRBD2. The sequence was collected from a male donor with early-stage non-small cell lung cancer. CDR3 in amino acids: CASSYSTSGARETQYF. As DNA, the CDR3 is TGTGCCAGCAGTTACTCGACTAGCGGGGCCAGGGAGACCCAGTACTTC.